A single sample gave rise to the 32 T cell receptor beta chains below, sequenced in a study of T cell responses to AZD1222 COVID-19 vaccine. TCRdb's copy holds only in-frame clones and misses some; the assay was immunoSEQ multiplex PCR. The sample records under 150,000 clones, less than 90% being singletons. Here the sequenced sample was peripheral blood, taken on day 0 of AZD1222 vaccination. The receptor source for this set is an adult in good health.

This clone occurred once. This chain links TRBV9 with TRBJ1-5; D not certain. The CDR3 has 14 amino acids. Trimming pared 4 bases from V and 2 bases from J, leaving 10 bases between. The germline CDR1 and CDR2 sequences are SGDLS and YYNGEE. CDR3 loop: CASSPGWGNQPQHF. The CDR3 region has the DNA TGTGCCAGCAGCCCTGGATGGGGCAATCAGCCCCAGCATTTT.

The V and J genes are TRBV7-2 and TRBJ1-5, with D unclear. Germline assignment: CDR1 SGHTA and CDR2 FQGNSA. The length of the CDR3 is 17 residues. Trimming pared 3 bases from V and 0 bases from J, leaving 15 bases between. CDR3 bases: TGTGCCAGCAGCTTTTCAGGTGGCTATTATAGCAATCAGCCCCAGCATTTT. Its translation: CASSFSGGYYSNQPQHF.

This chain joins TRBV2 and TRBJ1-2, with 9 bases identical to TRBD1. This CDR3 spans 16 amino acids. Germline loops: CDR1 SNHLY, CDR2 FYNNEI. The V and J ends lost 10 bases and 4 bases, in that order; junction bases with no gene match: 16. CDR3 bases: TGTGCCACACCCCGGGACAGGGTAAACGTCGGCTATGGCTACACCTTC. Translating it yields CATPRDRVNVGYGYTF.

This chain uses TRBV7-9 with TRBJ1-2; perhaps TRBD1 as D (6 bases). This CDR3 is built from 14 residues. Trimming cost V 5 bases and J 5 bases, with 15 bases left between them. Looked up from germline, CDR1 is SEHNR and CDR2 is FQNEAQ (reference sequence). The CDR3 DNA is TGTGCCAGCAGCCCCCCGACAGGTAAGTATGGCTACACCTTC. Translation: CASSPPTGKYGYTF.

This chain joins TRBV10-3 and TRBJ2-5; D is uncertain. The CDR3 has 13 residues. The ends were cut back, 6 bases at V and 2 bases at J, with 10 bases in the middle. The germline V gene encodes CDR1 ENHRY and CDR2 SYGVKD. The CDR3 reads CAIRRQVQETQYF. The CDR3 DNA follows: TGTGCCATCAGAAGACAAGTACAAGAGACCCAGTACTTC.

This clone was recorded a few times. The V and J genes are TRBV30 and TRBJ2-7; maybe TRBD1 (5 bases). V lost 5 bases and J lost 0, with 8 bases in between. This CDR3 has 12 residues. CDR1 is GTSNPN, CDR2 SVGIG, per germline (reference sequence). CDR3 residues: CAWGQTSYEQYF. The CDR3 nucleotides read TGTGCCTGGGGACAAACCTCCTACGAGCAGTACTTC.

The CDR3 here is CASSPPQGTTYEQYF. The CDR3 DNA follows: TGTGCCAGCAGCCCCCCCCAGGGGACAACATACGAGCAGTACTTC. The rearrangement joins TRBV7-2 to TRBJ2-7, with a possible D match to TRBD1 (6 bases). The CDR3 contains 15 residues. Germline CDR1 and CDR2: SGHTA and FQGNSA. V lost 5 bases to trimming and J lost 4 bases, with 18 bases between them.

The CDR3 spells CASGLVNNGSTGDTQYF. The CDR3 region has the DNA TGTGCTAGTGGTTTGGTAAATAACGGAAGCACGGGCGATACGCAGTATTTT. The chain links TRBV12-5 to TRBJ2-3; D uncertain. CDR3 length equals 17 residues. The ends were cut back, 0 bases at V and 6 bases at J, with 19 bases in the middle. Germline loops: CDR1 LGHNT, CDR2 FRNRAP.

The rearrangement links TRBV29-1 to TRBJ2-1; 9 positions match TRBD1. J gave up 6 bases and V 7 bases, and 10 bases lay outside the gene matches. The CDR3 spans 14 residues. Looked up from germline, CDR1 is SQVTM and CDR2 is ANQGSEA. In nucleotides, the CDR3 is TGCAGCGCCCGTCGGGGACAGGGATCCAATGAGCAGTTCTTC. The encoded protein is CSARRGQGSNEQFF.

J is TRBJ1-1 and V is TRBV11-2; TRBD1 agrees at 8 bases. CDR3 length: 14 amino acids. Germline loops: CDR1 SGHAT, CDR2 FQNNGV. Losses at the gene ends were 4 bases for V and 3 bases for J; bases not matched to a gene: 4. The CDR3 DNA reads as TGTGCCAGCAGCTGGACAGGGAGTGACACTGAAGCTTTCTTT. Its translation is CASSWTGSDTEAFF.

The chain couples TRBV19 to TRBJ1-2; D is undetermined. This CDR3 contains 13 residues. The germline CDR1 and CDR2 sequences are LNHDA and SQIVND (reference sequence). The germline V and J ends were trimmed by 2 bases and 3 bases, with 7 bases remaining between them. The CDR3 loop is CASSITEYYGYTF. For the CDR3, the DNA is TGTGCCAGTAGTATAACGGAATACTATGGCTACACCTTC.

The gene calls are TRBV28 and TRBJ1-4, with TRBD1 matching over 8 bases. The CDR3 covers 13 residues. Unmatched junction bases numbered 1, after V lost 6 bases and J lost 4 bases. Germline V gene sequence: CDR1 MDHEN, CDR2 SYDVKM. The CDR3 protein is CASRGQVNEKLFF. In nucleotides, the CDR3 is TGTGCCAGCAGGGGACAGGTTAATGAAAAACTGTTTTTT.

The chain couples TRBV28 to TRBJ2-7; 7 positions agree with TRBD2. Trimming at V came to 3 bases and at J to 2 bases, leaving 7 bases not matched to a gene. The CDR3 has 15 amino acids. Germline V gene sequence: CDR1 MDHEN, CDR2 SYDVKM. The CDR3 region is CASSFPSGATYEQYF. In DNA form, the CDR3 reads TGTGCCAGCAGTTTCCCCAGCGGGGCTACCTACGAGCAGTACTTC.

This clone was recorded only once. This CDR3 is CASSLEAGEVDEQFF. The CDR3 coding sequence is TGTGCCAGCAGCTTAGAAGCGGGAGAGGTCGATGAGCAGTTCTTC. The V gene is TRBV11-2, the J gene TRBJ2-1; 8 bases match TRBD2. The CDR3 totals 15 residues. Trimming cost V 0 bases and J 8 bases; bases outside gene matches: 6. Germline CDR1 is SGHAT and CDR2 is FQNNGV.

The chain recombines TRBV27 with TRBJ1-6; 9 bases fit TRBD1. The CDR3 consists of 19 residues. V dropped 1 base and J dropped 2; count of bases not matched to a gene: 9. Germline assignment: CDR1 MNHEY and CDR2 SMNVEV (reference sequence). The CDR3 DNA follows: TGTGCCAGCAGTTTATGGGGGACAGGGCGGATCGCCTATAATTCACCCCTCCACTTT. Encoded protein: CASSLWGTGRIAYNSPLHF.

CDR3 amino acids: CASQQGAGNEQFF. CDR3 DNA sequence: TGTGCCAGTCAACAGGGGGCGGGCAATGAGCAGTTCTTC. The rearrangement uses TRBV19 and TRBJ2-1; TRBD1 agrees at 9 bases. This CDR3 spans 13 amino acids. The V gene end was trimmed by 8 bases and the J gene end by 6 bases; junction bases not matched to a gene: 5. The germline V gene encodes CDR1 LNHDA and CDR2 SQIVND (reference sequence).

The genes are TRBV19 and TRBJ1-5; TRBD1 matches 7 bases. CDR1 is LNHDA, CDR2 SQIVND, per germline (reference sequence). The V gene end was trimmed by 6 bases and the J gene end by 3 bases; junction bases not matched to a gene: 5. This CDR3 spans 14 amino acids. The CDR3, as DNA: TGTGCCAGTAGGTTGGGACAGTACAATCAGCCCCAGCATTTT. This sequence encodes CASRLGQYNQPQHF. Supplemented by reference TRBV19 and TRBJ1-5, the full variable domain reads DGGITQSPKYLFRKEGQNVTLSCEQNLNHDAMYWYRQDPGQGLRLIYYSQIVNDFQKGDIAEGYSVSREKKESFPLTVTSAQKNPTAFYLCASRLGQYNQPQHFGDGTRLSIL.

This clone appeared once. The chain combines TRBV24-1 with TRBJ1-1; 7 positions match TRBD1. Germline V CDR1 and CDR2: KGHDR, SFDVKD. Germline trimming cut 9 bases from V and 9 bases from J; bases unmatched to any gene: 3. This CDR3 is built from 10 residues. As DNA, the CDR3 is TGTGCCACCCCGGGACAGAAAGCTTTCTTT. This gives the protein CATPGQKAFF.

V usage is TRBV28 and J usage is TRBJ2-7, with a weak D call TRBD1 (5 bases). V lost 5 bases to trimming and J lost 2 bases, with 13 bases between them. In germline, CDR1 is MDHEN, CDR2 SYDVKM. This CDR3 is built from 14 residues. The CDR3 DNA follows: TGTGCCAGCAGTCTCCCGGCACAGGCCTACGAGCAGTACTTC. Translated: CASSLPAQAYEQYF. The entire variable domain, with the rest obtained from reference TRBV28 and TRBJ2-7, is as follows: DVKVTQSSRYLVKRTGEKVFLECVQDMDHENMFWYRQDPGLGLRLIYFSYDVKMKEKGDIPEGYSVSREKKERFSLILESASTNQTSMYLCASSLPAQAYEQYFGPGTRLTVT.

The chain uses TRBV27 and TRBJ2-1; D possibly corresponds to TRBD2 (6 bases). The V gene lost 4 bases and the J gene lost 6 bases, with 19 bases spanning the gap. The CDR3 has 16 amino acids. Germline CDR1 is MNHEY and CDR2 is SMNVEV (reference sequence). CDR3: CASSSNYDGGFNEQFF. CDR3 DNA sequence: TGTGCCAGCAGTTCCAATTACGACGGGGGATTCAATGAGCAGTTCTTC.

V usage is TRBV5-1 and J usage is TRBJ2-2; 8 nucleotides agree with TRBD2. Per germline, CDR1 SGHRS and CDR2 YFSETQ. J lost 1 base, V lost 1 base, and 3 bases had no gene match. The CDR3 is 16 residues long. The CDR3 coding sequence is TGCGCCAGCAGCTTGCCCGGGGGGGAGAACACCGGGGAGCTGTTTTTT. As protein: CASSLPGGENTGELFF.

For this clone: Other DNA sequences in this specimen translate into the identical CDR3. This chain links TRBV5-1 with TRBJ2-7, with D possibly TRBD2 on 5 matching bases. Germline lookup yields CDR1 SGHRS and CDR2 YFSETQ. Trimming took 0 bases from V and 4 from J, leaving 5 bases between them. The CDR3 extends over 12 amino acids. The CDR3 region is CASSLGGYEQYF. The CDR3 nucleotides are TGCGCCAGCAGCTTGGGAGGGTACGAGCAGTACTTC.

The chain carries TRBV5-4 and TRBJ2-3; D is uncertain. CDR1 and CDR2 from the germline V gene are SGHNT and YYREEE (reference sequence). The germline V and J ends were trimmed by 3 bases and 2 bases, with 4 bases remaining between them. The CDR3 is made up of 12 amino acids. The CDR3 loop reads CASSSPTDTQYF. CDR3 nucleotides: TGTGCCAGCAGCTCCCCCACAGATACGCAGTATTTT.

The chain couples TRBV4-1 to TRBJ2-7; TRBD1 might be the D (6 bases). The CDR3 covers 15 residues. From germline, CDR1 is MGHRA and CDR2 YSYEKL. Trimming cost V 2 bases and J 4 bases, with 15 bases left between them. This chain's CDR3 is CASSQQGLGRYEQYF. For the CDR3, the DNA is TGCGCCAGCAGCCAACAGGGGCTCGGTAGGTACGAGCAGTACTTC.

The gene calls are TRBV4-2 and TRBJ1-1; the D gene is possibly TRBD1 (5 bases). The CDR3 sequence is 15 residues long. Looked up from germline, CDR1 is LGHNA and CDR2 is YNFKEQ. Trimming cost V 2 bases and J 0 bases, with 10 bases left between them. CDR3 in DNA: TGTGCCAGCAGCCAACCGACAGAACTGAACACTGAAGCTTTCTTT. It yields the protein CASSQPTELNTEAFF.

This chain joins TRBV5-4 and TRBJ1-1; the D gene is possibly TRBD1 (5 bases). Germline V gene sequence: CDR1 SGHNT, CDR2 YYREEE (reference sequence). Trimming removed 5 bases from V and 4 bases from J, with 15 bases in between. The length of the CDR3 is 14 residues. In DNA, the CDR3 is TGTGCCAGCAGGTTCGGGGGAGGGCGCACTGAAGCTTTCTTT. Translated, it gives CASRFGGGRTEAFF.

This clone appeared a single time. The V gene is TRBV29-1, the J gene TRBJ1-4, with D tentatively TRBD1 (5 bases). Germline V gene data show CDR1 as SQVTM and CDR2 as ANQGSEA. The CDR3 has 13 residues. V gave up 4 bases and J gave up 7 bases, with 13 bases separating them. The CDR3, as DNA: TGCAGCGTTGGAGGAGGGGTTGGTGAAAAACTGTTTTTT. Protein: CSVGGGVGEKLFF.

A single count supports this clone. The genes are TRBV19 and TRBJ2-3; D is unresolved. The CDR3 totals 16 residues. Germline V gene sequence: CDR1 LNHDA, CDR2 SQIVND (reference sequence). With 3 bases removed from V and 4 bases from J, the gap between germline ends came to 17 bases. The CDR3 region has the DNA TGTGCCAGTAGTATTAAGCTAGGTATGATTGCAGATACGCAGTATTTT. Translating it yields CASSIKLGMIADTQYF. The whole variable domain, filled in from reference TRBV19 and TRBJ2-3, reads DGGITQSPKYLFRKEGQNVTLSCEQNLNHDAMYWYRQDPGQGLRLIYYSQIVNDFQKGDIAEGYSVSREKKESFPLTVTSAQKNPTAFYLCASSIKLGMIADTQYFGPGTRLTVL.

This rearrangement joins TRBV5-4 to TRBJ1-2; a possible D gene is TRBD1 (5 bases). The germline V and J ends were trimmed by 2 bases and 6 bases, with 11 bases remaining between them. This CDR3 region has 13 residues. Germline assignment: CDR1 SGHNT and CDR2 YYREEE (reference sequence). The CDR3: CASSFQGDDGYTF. The CDR3 DNA follows: TGTGCCAGCAGCTTCCAGGGTGATGATGGCTACACCTTC.

This clone was observed a single time. The rearrangement links TRBV7-8 to TRBJ2-7; D possibly corresponds to TRBD2 (6 bases). Trimming left V 6 bases short and J 2 bases short, with 11 bases between. This CDR3 region has 13 residues. The germline CDR1 and CDR2 sequences are SGHVS and FQNEAQ. CDR3 nucleotide sequence: TGTGCCAGCAGGTTCCGGGGGACCTACGAGCAGTACTTC. Protein product: CASRFRGTYEQYF.

This clone came up once. The rearrangement uses TRBV3-1 (or the pseudogene TRBV3-2) and TRBJ1-1; possible D gene TRBD1, 5 bases. V was trimmed by 2 bases and J by 4 bases, leaving 14 bases between them. The CDR3 loop spans 15 amino acids. Germline V gene sequence: CDR1 LGHDT, CDR2 YNNKEL (reference sequence). The CDR3 DNA reads as TGTGCCAGCAGCCAAAAGACCGGGGGGAGCACTGAAGCTTTCTTT. Translating it yields CASSQKTGGSTEAFF.

The chain recombines TRBV28 with TRBJ1-6; no clear D gene. From germline, CDR1 is MDHEN and CDR2 SYDVKM. The CDR3 is made up of 14 amino acids. Deletions cut 5 bases from V and 9 bases from J, with 14 bases between. CDR3 nucleotides: TGTGCCAGCAGTCACTGGACGGTGCCTTCACCCCTCCACTTT. Protein product: CASSHWTVPSPLHF.